Following are 5 T cell receptor beta chains from one sample sequenced in a study of blood T cell repertoires in COVID-19 (dated by TCRdb to 2020 to 2021). The library was built by means of the immunoSEQ multiplex PCR assay. TCRdb mirrors the immuneACCESS table, restricted to in-frame sequences. Some clones are absent from its copies; in checked studies, under half trace to an unresolved V gene, and the reason for the others is unknown. Present in this sample are over 250,000 clones, around 90% of which were seen just once. The ten top clones hold 1.1% of the sample. Sequenced sample: PBMCs or T cells enriched from blood (not recorded which). Source of these receptors: a woman aged 25 to 45 who had recovered from COVID-19.

This clone was detected a few times. This chain joins TRBV28 and TRBJ1-3; 8 bases match TRBD1. CDR1 is MDHEN and CDR2 is SYDVKM in the germline V gene. This CDR3 has 14 residues. The ends lost 2 bases at V and 3 bases at J; junction bases unmatched: 0. The chain's CDR3 is CASSLDRGGNTIYF. In DNA, the CDR3 is TGTGCCAGCAGTTTAGACAGGGGTGGAAACACCATATATTTT. Drawing the rest from reference TRBV28 and TRBJ1-3, the complete variable domain is DVKVTQSSRYLVKRTGEKVFLECVQDMDHENMFWYRQDPGLGLRLIYFSYDVKMKEKGDIPEGYSVSREKKERFSLILESASTNQTSMYLCASSLDRGGNTIYFGEGSWLTVV.

The chain combines TRBV30 with TRBJ1-3, with no clear D. Trimming pared 0 bases from V and 8 bases from J, leaving 8 bases between. CDR1 and CDR2 (germline): GTSNPN, SVGIG (reference sequence). The CDR3 extends over 12 amino acids. CDR3 protein: CAWSVQRDTIYF. The CDR3 DNA is TGTGCCTGGAGTGTACAACGGGACACCATATATTTT.

The chain couples TRBV29-1 to TRBJ1-5; the match to TRBD1 covers 9 bases. The trim removed 7 bases at V and 5 bases at J, leaving 12 bases unmatched. This CDR3 is built from 15 residues. Germline-derived CDR1 and CDR2 are SQVTM and ANQGSEA. Written as DNA, the CDR3 is TGCAGCGACACCGGGACAGGGTTGGGTTATCAGCCCCAGCATTTT. It is translated as CSDTGTGLGYQPQHF.

This chain uses TRBV28 with TRBJ2-7; 10 bases are shared with TRBD2. Germline lookup yields CDR1 MDHEN and CDR2 SYDVKM. Trimming cost V 6 bases and J 1 base; bases outside gene matches: 6. This CDR3 is 15 amino acids long. DNA for the CDR3: TGTGCCAGCAGCCTGACTAGCGGGCCATCCTACGAGCAGTACTTC. Residues: CASSLTSGPSYEQYF.

The rearrangement links TRBV6-6 to TRBJ1-2, with 10 positions matching TRBD1. This CDR3 spans 15 amino acids. V lost 6 bases, J lost 3 bases, and 7 bases stayed unmatched. CDR1 MNHNY and CDR2 SVGAGI come from the germline V gene (reference sequence). The CDR3 DNA reads as TGTGCCAGCAGAACCGGGACAGGGGAGTACTATGGCTACACCTTC. Protein: CASRTGTGEYYGYTF.